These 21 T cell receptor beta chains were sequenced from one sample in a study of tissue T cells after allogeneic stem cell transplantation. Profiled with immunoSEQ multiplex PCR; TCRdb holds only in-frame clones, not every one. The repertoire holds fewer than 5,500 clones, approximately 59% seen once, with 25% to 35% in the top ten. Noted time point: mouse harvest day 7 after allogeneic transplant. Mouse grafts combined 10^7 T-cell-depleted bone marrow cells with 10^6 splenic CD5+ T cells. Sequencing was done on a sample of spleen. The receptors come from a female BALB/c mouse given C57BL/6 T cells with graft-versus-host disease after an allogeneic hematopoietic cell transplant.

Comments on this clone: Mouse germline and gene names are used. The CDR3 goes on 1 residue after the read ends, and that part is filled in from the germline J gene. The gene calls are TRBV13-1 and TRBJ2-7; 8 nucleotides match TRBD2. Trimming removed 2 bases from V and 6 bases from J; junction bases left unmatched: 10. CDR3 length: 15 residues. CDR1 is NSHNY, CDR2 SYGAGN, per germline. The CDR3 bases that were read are TGTGCCAGCAGTGAGGGGGGACGGGGGGGGCGTGAACAGTAC. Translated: CASSEGGRGGREQY. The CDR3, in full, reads CASSEGGRGGREQYF.

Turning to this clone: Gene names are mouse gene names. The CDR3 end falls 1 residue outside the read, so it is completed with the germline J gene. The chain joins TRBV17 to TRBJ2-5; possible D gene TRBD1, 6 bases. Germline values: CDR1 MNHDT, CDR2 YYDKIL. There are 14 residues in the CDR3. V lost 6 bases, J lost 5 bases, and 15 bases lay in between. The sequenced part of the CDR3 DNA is TGTGCTAGCAGCCCTCAGGGGAAGCGAGACACCCAGTAC. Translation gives CASSPQGKRDTQY. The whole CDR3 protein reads CASSPQGKRDTQYF.

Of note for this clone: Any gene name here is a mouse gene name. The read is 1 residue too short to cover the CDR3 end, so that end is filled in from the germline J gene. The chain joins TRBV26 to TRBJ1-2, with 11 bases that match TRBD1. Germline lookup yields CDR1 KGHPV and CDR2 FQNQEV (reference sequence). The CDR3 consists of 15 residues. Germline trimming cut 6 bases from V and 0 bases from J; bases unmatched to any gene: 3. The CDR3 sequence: CASRGTGGANSDYTF. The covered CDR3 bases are TGTGCCAGCAGGGGGACAGGGGGTGCAAACTCCGACTACACC. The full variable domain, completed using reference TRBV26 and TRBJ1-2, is NSKVIQTPRYLVKGQGQKAKMRCIPEKGHPVVFWYQQNKNNEFKFLINFQNQEVLQQIDMTEKRFSAECPSNSPCSLEIQSSEAGDSALYLCASRGTGGANSDYTFGSGTRLLVI.

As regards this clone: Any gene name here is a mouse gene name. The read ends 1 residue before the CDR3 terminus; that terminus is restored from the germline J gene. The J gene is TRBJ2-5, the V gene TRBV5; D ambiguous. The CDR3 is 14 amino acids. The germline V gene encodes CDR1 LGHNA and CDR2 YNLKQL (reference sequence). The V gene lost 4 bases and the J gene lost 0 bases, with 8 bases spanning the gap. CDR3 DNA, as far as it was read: TGTGCCAGCAGCCCCCGAATTAACCAAGACACCCAGTAC. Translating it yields CASSPRINQDTQY. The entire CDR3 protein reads CASSPRINQDTQYF.

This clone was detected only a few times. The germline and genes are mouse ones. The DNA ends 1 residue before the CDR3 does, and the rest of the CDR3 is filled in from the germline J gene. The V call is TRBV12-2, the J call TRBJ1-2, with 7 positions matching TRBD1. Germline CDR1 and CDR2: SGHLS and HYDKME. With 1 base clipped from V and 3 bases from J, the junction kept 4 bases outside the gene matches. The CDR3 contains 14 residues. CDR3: CASSLSGGHSDYTF. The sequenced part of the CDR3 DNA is TGTGCCAGCTCTCTTTCAGGGGGACACTCCGACTACACC.

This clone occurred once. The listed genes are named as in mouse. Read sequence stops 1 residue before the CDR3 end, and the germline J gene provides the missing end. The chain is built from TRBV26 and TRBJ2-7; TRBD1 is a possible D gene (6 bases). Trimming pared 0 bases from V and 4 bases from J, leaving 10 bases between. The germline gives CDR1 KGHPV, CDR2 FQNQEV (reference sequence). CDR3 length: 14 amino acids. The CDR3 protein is CASSLSAGHYEQYF. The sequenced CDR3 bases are TGTGCCAGCAGTCTGTCGGCGGGACATTATGAACAGTAC.

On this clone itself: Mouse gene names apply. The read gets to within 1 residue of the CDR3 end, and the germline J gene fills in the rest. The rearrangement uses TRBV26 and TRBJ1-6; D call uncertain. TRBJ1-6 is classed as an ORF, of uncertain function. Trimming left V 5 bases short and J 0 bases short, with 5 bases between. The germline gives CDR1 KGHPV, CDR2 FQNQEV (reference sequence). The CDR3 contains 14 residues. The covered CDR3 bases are TGTGCCAGCAGTGGATATTCCTATAATTCGCCCCTCTAC. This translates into CASSGYSYNSPLY. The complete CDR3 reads CASSGYSYNSPLYF.

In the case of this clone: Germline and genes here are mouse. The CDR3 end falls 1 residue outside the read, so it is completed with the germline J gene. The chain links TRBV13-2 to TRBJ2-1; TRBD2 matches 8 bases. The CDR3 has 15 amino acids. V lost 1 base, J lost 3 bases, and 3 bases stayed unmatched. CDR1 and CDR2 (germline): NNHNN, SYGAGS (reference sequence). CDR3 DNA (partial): TGTGCCAGCGGTGATTCGGACTGGGTCTATGCTGAGCAGTTC. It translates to CASGDSDWVYAEQF. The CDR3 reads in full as CASGDSDWVYAEQFF.

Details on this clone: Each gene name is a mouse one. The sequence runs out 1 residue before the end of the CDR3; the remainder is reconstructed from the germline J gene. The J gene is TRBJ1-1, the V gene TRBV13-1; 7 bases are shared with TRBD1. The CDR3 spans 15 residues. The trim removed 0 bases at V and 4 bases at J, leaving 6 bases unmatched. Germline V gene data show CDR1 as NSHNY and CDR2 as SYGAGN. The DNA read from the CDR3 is TGTGCCAGCAGTGATGCAGGGGGGGCGTCCACAGAAGTCTTC. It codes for CASSDAGGASTEVF. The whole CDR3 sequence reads CASSDAGGASTEVFF.

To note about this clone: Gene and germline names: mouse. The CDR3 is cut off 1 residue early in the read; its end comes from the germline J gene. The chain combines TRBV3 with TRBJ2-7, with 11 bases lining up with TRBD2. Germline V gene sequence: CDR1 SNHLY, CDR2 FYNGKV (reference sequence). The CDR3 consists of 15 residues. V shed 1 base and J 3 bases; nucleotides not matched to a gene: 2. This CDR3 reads CASSLVGTGGYEQYF. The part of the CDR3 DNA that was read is TGTGCCAGCAGCTTAGTGGGGACTGGGGGCTATGAACAGTAC.

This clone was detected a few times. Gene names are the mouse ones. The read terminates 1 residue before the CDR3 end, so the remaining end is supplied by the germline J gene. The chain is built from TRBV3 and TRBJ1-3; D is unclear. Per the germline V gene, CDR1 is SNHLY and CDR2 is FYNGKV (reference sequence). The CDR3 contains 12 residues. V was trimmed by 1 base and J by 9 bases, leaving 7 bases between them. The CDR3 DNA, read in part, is TGTGCCAGCAGCTTAGAGGGATTTACGCTCTAT. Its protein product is CASSLEGFTLY. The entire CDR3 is CASSLEGFTLYF.

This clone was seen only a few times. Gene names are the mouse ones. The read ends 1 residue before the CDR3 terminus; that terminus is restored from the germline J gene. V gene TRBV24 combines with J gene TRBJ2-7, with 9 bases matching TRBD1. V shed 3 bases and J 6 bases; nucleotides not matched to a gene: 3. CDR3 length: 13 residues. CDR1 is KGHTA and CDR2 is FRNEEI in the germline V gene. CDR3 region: CASSLGTGCEQYF. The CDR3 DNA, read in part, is TGTGCCAGCAGTCTAGGGACAGGGTGTGAACAGTAC.

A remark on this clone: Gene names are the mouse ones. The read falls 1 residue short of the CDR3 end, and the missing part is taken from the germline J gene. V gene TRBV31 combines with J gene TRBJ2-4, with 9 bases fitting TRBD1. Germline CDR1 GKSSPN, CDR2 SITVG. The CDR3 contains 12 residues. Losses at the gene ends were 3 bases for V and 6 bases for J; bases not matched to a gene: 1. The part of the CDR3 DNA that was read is TGTGCCTGGAGGGGGACAGGGAACACCTTGTAC. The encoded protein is CAWRGTGNTLY. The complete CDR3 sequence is CAWRGTGNTLYF.

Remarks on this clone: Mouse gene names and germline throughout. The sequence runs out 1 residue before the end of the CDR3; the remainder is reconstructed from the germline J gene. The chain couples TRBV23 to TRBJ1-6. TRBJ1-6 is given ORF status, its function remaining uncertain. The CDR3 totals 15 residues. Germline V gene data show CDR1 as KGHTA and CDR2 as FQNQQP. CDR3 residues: CSSRRGYSYNSPLYF. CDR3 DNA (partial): TGCTCCAGCAGGAGGGGCTATTCCTATAATTCGCCCCTCTAC.

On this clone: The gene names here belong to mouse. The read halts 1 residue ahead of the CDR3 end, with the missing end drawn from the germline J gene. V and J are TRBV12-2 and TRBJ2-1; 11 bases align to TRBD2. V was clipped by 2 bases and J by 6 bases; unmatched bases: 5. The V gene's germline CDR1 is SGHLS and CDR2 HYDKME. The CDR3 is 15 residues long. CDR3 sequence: CASSPTGGAGAEQFF. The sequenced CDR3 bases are TGTGCCAGCTCTCCCACTGGGGGGGCGGGTGCTGAGCAGTTC.

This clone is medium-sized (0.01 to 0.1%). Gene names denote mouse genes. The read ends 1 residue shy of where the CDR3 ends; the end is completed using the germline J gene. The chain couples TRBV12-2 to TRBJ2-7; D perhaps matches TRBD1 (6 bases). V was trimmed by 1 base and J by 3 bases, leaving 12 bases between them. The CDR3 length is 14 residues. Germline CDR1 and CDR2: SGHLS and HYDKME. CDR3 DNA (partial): TGTGCCAGCTCTCTACAGGGCGACCTCTATGAACAGTAC. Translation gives CASSLQGDLYEQY. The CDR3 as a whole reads CASSLQGDLYEQYF.

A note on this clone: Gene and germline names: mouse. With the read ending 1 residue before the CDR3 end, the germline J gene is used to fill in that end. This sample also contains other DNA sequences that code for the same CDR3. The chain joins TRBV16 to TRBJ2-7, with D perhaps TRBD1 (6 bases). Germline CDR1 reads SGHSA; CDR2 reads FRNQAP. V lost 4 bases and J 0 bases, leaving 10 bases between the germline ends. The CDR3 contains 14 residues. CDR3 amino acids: CASSSQGSSYEQYF. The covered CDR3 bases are TGTGCAAGCAGCTCTCAGGGGAGCTCCTATGAACAGTAC.

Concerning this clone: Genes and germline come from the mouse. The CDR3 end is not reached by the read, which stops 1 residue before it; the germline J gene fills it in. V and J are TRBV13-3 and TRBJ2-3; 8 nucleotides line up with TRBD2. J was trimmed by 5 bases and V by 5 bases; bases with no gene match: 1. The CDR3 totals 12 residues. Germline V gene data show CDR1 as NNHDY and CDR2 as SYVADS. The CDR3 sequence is CASSDWGETLYF. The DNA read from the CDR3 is TGTGCCAGCAGCGACTGGGGAGAAACGCTGTAT.

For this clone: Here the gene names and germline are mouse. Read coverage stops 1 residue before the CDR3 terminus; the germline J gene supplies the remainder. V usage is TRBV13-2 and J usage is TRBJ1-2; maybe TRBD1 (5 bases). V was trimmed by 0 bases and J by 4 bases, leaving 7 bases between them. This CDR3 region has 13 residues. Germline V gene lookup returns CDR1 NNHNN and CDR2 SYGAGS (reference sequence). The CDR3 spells CASGDGGGSDYTF. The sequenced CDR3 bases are TGTGCCAGCGGTGATGGGGGCGGCTCCGACTACACC.

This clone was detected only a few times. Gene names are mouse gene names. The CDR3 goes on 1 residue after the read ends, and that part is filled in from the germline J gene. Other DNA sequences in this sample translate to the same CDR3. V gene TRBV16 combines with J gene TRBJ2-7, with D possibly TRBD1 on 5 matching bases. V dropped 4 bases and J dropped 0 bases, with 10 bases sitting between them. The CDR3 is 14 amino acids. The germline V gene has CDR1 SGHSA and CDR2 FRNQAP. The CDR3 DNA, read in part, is TGTGCAAGCAGCTCTCAGGGCAGCTCCTATGAACAGTAC. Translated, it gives CASSSQGSSYEQY. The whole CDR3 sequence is CASSSQGSSYEQYF.

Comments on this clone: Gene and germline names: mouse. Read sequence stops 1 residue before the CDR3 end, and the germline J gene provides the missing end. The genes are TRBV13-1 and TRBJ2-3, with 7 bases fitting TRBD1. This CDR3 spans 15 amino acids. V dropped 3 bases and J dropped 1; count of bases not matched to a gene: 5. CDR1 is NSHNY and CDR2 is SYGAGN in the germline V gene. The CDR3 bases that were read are TGTGCCAGCAGTGCCAACAGGGGACGTGCAGAAACGCTGTAT. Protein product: CASSANRGRAETLY. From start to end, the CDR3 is CASSANRGRAETLYF.